Presented here are 23 T cell receptor beta chains from one specimen sequenced in a study of shared clonotypes between healthy human individuals. The data were produced by immunoSEQ multiplex PCR, yet TCRdb's version contains in-frame clones alone and is incomplete. The sample has about 2.1 million clones, around 93% seen once; the top ten hold less than 2%. Naive CD8 cells, CD45RO-negative and positively selected for CCR7, excluded terminally differentiated effector memory CD45RA+ cells. The sample consisted of naive CD8+ T cells from PBMCs. The receptor source for this set is a man between 18 and 29 years old in good health. Some clones in this sample may be carry-over from other donors' samples.

The V and J genes are TRBV4-3 and TRBJ2-7, with a weak D call TRBD1 (5 bases). Germline lookup yields CDR1 LGHNA and CDR2 YSLEER. Trimming removed 2 bases at V and 0 bases at J, with 14 bases between. The CDR3 is 16 residues long. Written as DNA, the CDR3 is TGCGCCAGCAGCCAAACCTCCACAGGCAGCTCCTACGAGCAGTACTTC. The encoded protein is CASSQTSTGSSYEQYF.

In DNA form, the CDR3 reads TGTGCCAGCAGTTACTCGCAATATAGCAATCAGCCCCAGCATTTT. It is translated as CASSYSQYSNQPQHF. V is TRBV6-6 and J is TRBJ1-5; D not resolved. Germline V gene lookup returns CDR1 MNHNY and CDR2 SVGAGI (reference sequence). CDR3 size: 15 residues. Trimming stripped 0 bases from V and 0 bases from J, with 6 bases between.

This chain connects TRBV27 to TRBJ2-1, with 15 bases fitting TRBD2. The CDR3 is made up of 19 amino acids. V dropped 5 bases and J dropped 1; count of bases not matched to a gene: 9. Germline lookup yields CDR1 MNHEY and CDR2 SMNVEV (reference sequence). The CDR3: CASSGTGTSGRWSYNEQFF. As DNA, the CDR3 is TGTGCCAGCAGTGGTACCGGGACTAGCGGGAGGTGGTCCTACAATGAGCAGTTCTTC.

This clone was detected only once. This sample includes further DNA sequences coding for the same CDR3. J is TRBJ1-2 and V is TRBV11-2, with 7 bases fitting TRBD1. J gave up 5 bases and V 1 base, and 4 bases lay outside the gene matches. Germline CDR1 and CDR2: SGHAT and FQNNGV. The CDR3 runs to 14 residues. CDR3 sequence (DNA): TGTGCCAGCAGCTTAGGGGCAGGGGGGTATGGCTACACCTTC. Translation: CASSLGAGGYGYTF.

About this clone itself: This specimen includes other DNA sequences encoding the same CDR3. V and J are TRBV7-9 and TRBJ2-7; D uncertain. Germline values: CDR1 SEHNR, CDR2 FQNEAQ (reference sequence). This CDR3 is built from 12 residues. V lost 3 bases, J lost 3 bases, and 6 bases lay in between. The CDR3 here is CASSFGDYEQYF. DNA of the CDR3: TGTGCCAGCAGCTTCGGTGACTACGAGCAGTACTTC.

On this clone itself: The same CDR3 can be traced to other DNA sequences in this sample. This chain uses TRBV7-9 with TRBJ1-5; D may be TRBD1 (6 bases). Germline V gene sequence: CDR1 SEHNR, CDR2 FQNEAQ (reference sequence). CDR3 length: 14 amino acids. The V end lost 3 bases, the J end lost 0 bases, and 6 bases lay between the germline ends. CDR3: CASSLDSSNQPQHF. DNA of the CDR3: TGTGCCAGCAGCTTGGACAGTAGCAATCAGCCCCAGCATTTT.

The rearrangement joins TRBV15 to TRBJ2-1, with TRBD2 matching over 10 bases. J gave up 7 bases and V 7 bases, and 13 bases lay outside the gene matches. CDR3 length: 16 amino acids. Germline V gene data show CDR1 as LNHNV and CDR2 as YYDKDF (reference sequence). The CDR3 region has the DNA TGTGCCACCAATGATAGAAGCGGGAGGGCCTCGAATGAGCAGTTCTTC. It codes for CATNDRSGRASNEQFF. The whole variable domain, filled in from reference TRBV15 and TRBJ2-1, reads DAMVIQNPRYQVTQFGKPVTLSCSQTLNHNVMYWYQQKSSQAPKLLFHYYDKDFNNEADTPDNFQSRRPNTSFCFLDIRSPGLGDTAMYLCATNDRSGRASNEQFFGPGTRLTVL.

CDR3 sequence: CASSSRQAPETQYF. The CDR3 DNA reads TGCGCCAGCAGCTCCCGACAGGCGCCCGAGACCCAGTACTTC. The chain couples TRBV5-1 to TRBJ2-5; a weak D match, TRBD1 (6 bases). V lost 3 bases and J lost 5, with 14 bases in between. Germline V CDR1 and CDR2: SGHRS, YFSETQ. The CDR3 has 14 residues.

This clone has just one count. This specimen includes other DNA sequences encoding the same CDR3. The chain carries TRBV7-9 and TRBJ2-7; TRBD1 agrees at 7 bases. This CDR3 is 14 amino acids long. With 5 bases clipped from V and 2 bases from J, the junction kept 6 bases outside the gene matches. Germline V gene data show CDR1 as SEHNR and CDR2 as FQNEAQ (reference sequence). CDR3 DNA sequence: TGTGCCAGCAGCACTCGGGACAGCCCCTACGAGCAGTACTTC. It specifies CASSTRDSPYEQYF.

This chain links TRBV6-5 with TRBJ2-7, with D perhaps TRBD1 (5 bases). This CDR3 is built from 13 residues. V gave up 4 bases and J gave up 4 bases, with 11 bases separating them. CDR1 and CDR2 (germline): MNHEY, SVGAGI. In DNA form, the CDR3 reads TGTGCCAGCAGTTCCCCAGGGAAATACGAGCAGTACTTC. Translation gives CASSSPGKYEQYF.

This chain connects TRBV27 to TRBJ2-1, with 9 bases identical to TRBD2. This CDR3 has 16 residues. V gave up 3 bases and J gave up 8 bases; unmatched junction bases: 11. From germline, CDR1 is MNHEY and CDR2 SMNVEV (reference sequence). CDR3 sequence reads: CASSFLRASGTDEQFF. CDR3 DNA: TGTGCCAGCAGTTTCCTCCGGGCTAGCGGGACCGATGAGCAGTTCTTC.

The gene calls are TRBV7-9 and TRBJ2-7; 8 positions match TRBD1. The length of the CDR3 is 16 residues. The junction had 10 bases not matched to a gene; V was cut back by 1 base and J by 5 bases. From germline, CDR1 is SEHNR and CDR2 FQNEAQ (reference sequence). CDR3 residues: CASSLGPRTGLDEQYF. The CDR3 nucleotides read TGTGCCAGCAGCTTAGGGCCGAGGACAGGGTTGGACGAGCAGTACTTC.

The gene calls are TRBV19 and TRBJ2-1, with 9 bases fitting TRBD2. This CDR3 contains 13 residues. The trim removed 8 bases at V and 7 bases at J, leaving 6 bases unmatched. Germline V lookup: CDR1 LNHDA, CDR2 SQIVND (reference sequence). The chain's CDR3 is CASLRREGNEQFF. DNA for the CDR3: TGTGCCAGTCTACGGCGGGAGGGGAATGAGCAGTTCTTC.

The rearrangement uses TRBV10-3 and TRBJ2-7, with a weak D call TRBD1 (6 bases). From germline, CDR1 is ENHRY and CDR2 SYGVKD. CDR3 length equals 14 residues. Trimming removed 6 bases from V and 2 bases from J, with 14 bases in between. The CDR3 region has the DNA TGTGCCATCAGAATCGAACAGGGTACCTACGAGCAGTACTTC. It yields the protein CAIRIEQGTYEQYF.

In regard to this clone: The sample holds other DNA sequences that translate to the same CDR3. The chain uses TRBV19 and TRBJ2-7; 8 bases match TRBD1. Germline CDR1 reads LNHDA; CDR2 reads SQIVND (reference sequence). The CDR3 totals 12 residues. V trimming: 5 bases; J trimming: 5 bases; junction bases outside the gene matches: 2. The CDR3 DNA follows: TGTGCCAGTAGTGGACAGGGCGACGAGCAGTACTTC. This encodes CASSGQGDEQYF.

The CDR3 nucleotides are TGTGCCACGGGACTCACAACCTACAATGAGCAGTTCTTC. It translates to CATGLTTYNEQFF. This chain connects TRBV10-3 to TRBJ2-1; maybe TRBD2 (6 bases). The ends were cut back, 10 bases at V and 2 bases at J, with 12 bases in the middle. The CDR3 contains 13 residues. The germline CDR1 and CDR2 sequences are ENHRY and SYGVKD.

The chain uses TRBV11-2 and TRBJ1-2, with 7 bases that match TRBD1. Trimming at V came to 5 bases and at J to 3 bases, leaving 3 bases not matched to a gene. Germline V CDR1 and CDR2: SGHAT, FQNNGV. The CDR3 consists of 13 residues. The CDR3 spells CASSEGTDYGYTF. DNA for the CDR3: TGTGCCAGCAGCGAAGGGACAGACTATGGCTACACCTTC.

The rearrangement links TRBV29-1 to TRBJ1-3; no clear D gene. From germline, CDR1 is SQVTM and CDR2 ANQGSEA. The V gene lost 7 bases and the J gene lost 1 base, with 14 bases spanning the gap. The CDR3 totals 14 residues. DNA for the CDR3: TGCAGCGGTGGTGGCGGGGTATCTGGAAACACCATATATTTT. Translating gives CSGGGGVSGNTIYF.

J is TRBJ2-3 and V is TRBV28, with TRBD2 identical over 9 bases. Looked up from germline, CDR1 is MDHEN and CDR2 is SYDVKM. The CDR3 is 18 residues long. The V and J ends lost 6 bases and 4 bases, in that order; junction bases with no gene match: 17. The CDR3 loop is CASSYPRAGGPEPDTQYF. The CDR3 nucleotides read TGTGCCAGCAGCTATCCTAGGGCGGGAGGGCCTGAACCAGATACGCAGTATTTT.

V is TRBV2 and J is TRBJ1-2, with D perhaps matching TRBD1 (6 bases). CDR1 and CDR2 (germline): SNHLY, FYNNEI. V dropped 6 bases and J dropped 4 bases, with 15 bases sitting between them. The CDR3 runs 14 residues. CDR3 coding DNA: TGTGCCAGCAGCGACAGGAGTCGAGTCTATGGCTACACCTTC. It yields the protein CASSDRSRVYGYTF.

The DNA of the CDR3 is TGCGCCAGCAGCCAAGTCCCTTTGGCGGGGGTATACAATGAGCAGTTCTTC. The encoded protein is CASSQVPLAGVYNEQFF. V is TRBV4-1 and J is TRBJ2-1, with TRBD2 matching 7 bases. The ends lost 1 base at V and 4 bases at J; junction bases unmatched: 10. The CDR3 is 17 amino acids. From germline, CDR1 is MGHRA and CDR2 YSYEKL.

The chain's CDR3 is CASSPIGQLGAGELFF. As DNA, the CDR3 is TGCGCCAGCAGCCCGATAGGACAGCTAGGGGCCGGGGAGCTGTTTTTT. The V and J genes are TRBV4-1 and TRBJ2-2; the D gene is possibly TRBD1 (6 bases). The CDR3 consists of 16 residues. The V and J ends lost 4 bases and 6 bases respectively, with 18 bases between them. Germline V gene data show CDR1 as MGHRA and CDR2 as YSYEKL.

This chain uses TRBV30 with TRBJ2-1; D unresolved. From germline, CDR1 is GTSNPN and CDR2 SVGIG (reference sequence). The CDR3 spans 13 residues. Trimming removed 7 bases at V and 3 bases at J, with 13 bases between. CDR3 amino acids: CASWQAYYNEQFF. Written as DNA, the CDR3 is TGTGCCTCCTGGCAGGCGTACTACAATGAGCAGTTCTTC.